This entry describes one T cell receptor (beta chain). This CDR3 comprises 15 residues. Germline lookup yields CDR1 MDHEN and CDR2 SYDVKM. V dropped 3 bases and J dropped 7 bases, with 13 bases sitting between them. This entry comes from a study of CD4+ T cells in melanoma. Using immunoSEQ multiplex PCR, the repertoire was profiled, and TCRdb retains in-frame clones only, with some absent. The profile covers 50,000 or so clones, with 89% appearing a single time and 12% taken by the ten largest. This chain joins TRBV28 and TRBJ1-6; D remains ambiguous. The sequenced material came from peripheral blood. This TCR was recovered from a human donor with melanoma. CDR3 in DNA: TGTGCCAGCAGTTTGTCCAGACGGTTAAATTCACCCCTCCACTTT. This codes for CASSLSRRLNSPLHF.